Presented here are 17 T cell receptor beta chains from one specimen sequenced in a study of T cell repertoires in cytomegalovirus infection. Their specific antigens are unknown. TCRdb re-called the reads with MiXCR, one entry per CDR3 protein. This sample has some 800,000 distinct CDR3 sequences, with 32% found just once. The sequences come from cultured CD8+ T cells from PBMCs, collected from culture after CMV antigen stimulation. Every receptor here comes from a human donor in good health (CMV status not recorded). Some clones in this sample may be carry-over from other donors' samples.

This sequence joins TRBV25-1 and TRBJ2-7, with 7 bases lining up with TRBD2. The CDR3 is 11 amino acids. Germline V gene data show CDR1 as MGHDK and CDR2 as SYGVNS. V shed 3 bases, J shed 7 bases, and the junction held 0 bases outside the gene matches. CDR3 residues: CASSDGREQYF. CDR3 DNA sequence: TGTGCCAGCAGTGACGGGAGGGAGCAGTACTTC.

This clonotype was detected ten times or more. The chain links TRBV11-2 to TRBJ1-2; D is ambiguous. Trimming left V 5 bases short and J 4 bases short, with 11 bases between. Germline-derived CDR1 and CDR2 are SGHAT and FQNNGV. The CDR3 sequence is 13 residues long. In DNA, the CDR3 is TGTGCCAGCAGCCCCGCCGGCTCCTATGGCTACACCTTC. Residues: CASSPAGSYGYTF.

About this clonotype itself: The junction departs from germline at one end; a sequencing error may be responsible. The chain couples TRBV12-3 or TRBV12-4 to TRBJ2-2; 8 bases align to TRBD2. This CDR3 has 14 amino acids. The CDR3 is CAAPSRGGTGELFF. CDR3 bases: TGTGCCGCCCCTTCCCGGGGGGGCACCGGGGAGTTGTTTTTT.

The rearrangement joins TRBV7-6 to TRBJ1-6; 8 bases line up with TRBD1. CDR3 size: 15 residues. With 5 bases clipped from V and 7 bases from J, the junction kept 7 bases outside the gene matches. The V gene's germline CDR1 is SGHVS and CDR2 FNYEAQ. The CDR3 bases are TGTGCCAGCAGCCCAGGGGACAGGAGGAATTCACCCCTCCACTTT. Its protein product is CASSPGDRRNSPLHF.

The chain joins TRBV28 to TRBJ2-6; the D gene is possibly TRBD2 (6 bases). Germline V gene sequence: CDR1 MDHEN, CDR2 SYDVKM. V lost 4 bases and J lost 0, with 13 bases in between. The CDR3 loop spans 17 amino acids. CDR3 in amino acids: CASSSRQGGSGANVLTF. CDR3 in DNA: TGTGCCAGCAGTTCTCGCCAGGGAGGCTCTGGGGCCAACGTCCTGACTTTC.

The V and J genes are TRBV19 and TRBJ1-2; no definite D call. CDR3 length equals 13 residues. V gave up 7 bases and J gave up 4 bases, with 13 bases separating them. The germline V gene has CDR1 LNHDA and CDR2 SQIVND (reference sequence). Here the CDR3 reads CASTGEQPYGYTF. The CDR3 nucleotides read TGTGCCAGTACAGGAGAGCAACCCTATGGCTACACCTTC.

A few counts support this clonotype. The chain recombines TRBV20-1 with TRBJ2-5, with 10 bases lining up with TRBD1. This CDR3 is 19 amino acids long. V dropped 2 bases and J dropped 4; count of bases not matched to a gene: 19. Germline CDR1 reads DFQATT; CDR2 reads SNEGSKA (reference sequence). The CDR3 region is CSARILVLGVGQGIETQYF. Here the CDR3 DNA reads TGCAGTGCTAGAATTCTTGTGTTGGGAGTGGGACAGGGGATAGAGACCCAGTACTTC.

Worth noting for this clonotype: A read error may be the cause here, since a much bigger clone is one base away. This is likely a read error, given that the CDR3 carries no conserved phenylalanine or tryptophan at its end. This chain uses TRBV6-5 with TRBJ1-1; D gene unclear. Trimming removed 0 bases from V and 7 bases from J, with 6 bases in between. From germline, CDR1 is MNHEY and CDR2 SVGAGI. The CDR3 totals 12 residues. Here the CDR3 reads CASSYSGSEAFL. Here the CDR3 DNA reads TGTGCCAGCAGTTACTCGGGCAGTGAAGCTTTCTTA.

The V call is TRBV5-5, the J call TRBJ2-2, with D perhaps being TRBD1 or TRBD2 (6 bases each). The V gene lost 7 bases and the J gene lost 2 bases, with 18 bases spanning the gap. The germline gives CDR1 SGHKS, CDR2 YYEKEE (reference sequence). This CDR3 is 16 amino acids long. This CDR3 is CASERWGAVNTGELFF. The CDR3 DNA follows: TGTGCCAGCGAACGGTGGGGGGCAGTAAACACCGGGGAGCTGTTTTTT.

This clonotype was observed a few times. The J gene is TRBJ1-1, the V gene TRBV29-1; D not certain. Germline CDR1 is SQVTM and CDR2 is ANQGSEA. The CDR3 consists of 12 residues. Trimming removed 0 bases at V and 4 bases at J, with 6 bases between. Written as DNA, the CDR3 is TGCAGCGTTGAAGACGGACGCACTGAAGCTTTCTTT. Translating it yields CSVEDGRTEAFF. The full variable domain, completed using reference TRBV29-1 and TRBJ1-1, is SAVISQKPSRDICQRGTSLTIQCQVDSQVTMMFWYRQQPGQSLTLIATANQGSEATYESGFVIDKFPISRPNLTFSTLTVSNMSPEDSSIYLCSVEDGRTEAFFGQGTRLTVV.

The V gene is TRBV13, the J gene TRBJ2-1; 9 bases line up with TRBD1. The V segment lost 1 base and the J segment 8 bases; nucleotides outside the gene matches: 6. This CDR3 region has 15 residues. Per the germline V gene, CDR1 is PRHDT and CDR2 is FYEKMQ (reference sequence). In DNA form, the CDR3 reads TGTGCCAGCAGCTTAGCCGGACAGGGGTTCCATGAGCAGTTCTTC. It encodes CASSLAGQGFHEQFF.

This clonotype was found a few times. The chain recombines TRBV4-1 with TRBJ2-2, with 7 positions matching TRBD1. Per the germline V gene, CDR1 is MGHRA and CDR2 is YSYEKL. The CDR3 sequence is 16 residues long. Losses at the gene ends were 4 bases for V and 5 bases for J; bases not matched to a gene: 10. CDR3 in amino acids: CASSRWTGNFTGELFF. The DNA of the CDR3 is TGCGCCAGCAGCCGATGGACAGGAAATTTTACCGGGGAGCTGTTTTTT.

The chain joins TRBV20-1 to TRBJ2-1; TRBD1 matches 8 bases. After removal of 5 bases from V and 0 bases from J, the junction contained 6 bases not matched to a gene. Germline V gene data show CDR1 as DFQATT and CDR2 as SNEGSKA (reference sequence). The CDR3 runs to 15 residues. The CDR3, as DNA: TGCAGTGCTTCACCTACAGGGGGCTCCTACAATGAGCAGTTCTTC. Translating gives CSASPTGGSYNEQFF.

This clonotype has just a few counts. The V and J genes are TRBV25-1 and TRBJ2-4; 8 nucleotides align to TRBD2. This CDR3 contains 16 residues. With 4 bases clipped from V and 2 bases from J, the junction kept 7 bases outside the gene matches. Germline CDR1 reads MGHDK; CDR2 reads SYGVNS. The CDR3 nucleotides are TGTGCCAGCAGTGCGGAGCGGGGGAGCTCCAAAAACATTCAGTACTTC. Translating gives CASSAERGSSKNIQYF.

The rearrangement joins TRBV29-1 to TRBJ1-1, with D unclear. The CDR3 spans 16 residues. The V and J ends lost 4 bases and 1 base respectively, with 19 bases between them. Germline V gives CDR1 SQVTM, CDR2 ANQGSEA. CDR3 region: CSVGGSWPEWNTEAFF. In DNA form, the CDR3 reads TGCAGCGTTGGCGGCAGTTGGCCCGAATGGAACACTGAAGCTTTCTTT.

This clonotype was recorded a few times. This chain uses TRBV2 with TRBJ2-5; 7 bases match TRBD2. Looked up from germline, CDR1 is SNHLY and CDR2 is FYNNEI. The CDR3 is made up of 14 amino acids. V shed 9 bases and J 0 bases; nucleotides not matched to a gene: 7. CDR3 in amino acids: CASFRLAHQETQYF. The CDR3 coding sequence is TGTGCCAGTTTTCGACTAGCCCACCAAGAGACCCAGTACTTC.

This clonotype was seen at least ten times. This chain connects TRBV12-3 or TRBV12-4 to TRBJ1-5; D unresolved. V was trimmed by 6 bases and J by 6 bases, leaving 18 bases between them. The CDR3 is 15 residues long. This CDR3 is CASRLSGTDGQPQHF. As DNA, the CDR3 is TGTGCCAGCAGGCTGAGTGGCACCGATGGTCAGCCCCAGCATTTT.